This T cell receptor beta chain is drawn from a study of blood T cells in healthy people across ages. A J-beta primer mix and a sample-barcoded 5' primer were used in a second PCR of roughly 6 to 12 cycles. TCRdb re-called the 5' RACE reads through MiXCR, storing one row per CDR3 protein. This table has 700,000 to 900,000 distinct CDR3 sequences, roughly 24% appearing once. The CDR3 is 13 residues long. Germline CDR1 reads SGHRS; CDR2 reads YFSETQ. Germline trimming cut 4 bases from V and 5 bases from J; bases unmatched to any gene: 2. This clonotype was seen at least ten times. This sample was shared with a second study, whose subject was T cells of mothers and their children.

The chain has TRBV5-1 and TRBJ2-5; 10 bases line up with TRBD2. Sequencing was done on a sample of blood. This sequence was found in a boy aged 10-17 years in good health. CDR3 region: CASSLGLAETQYF. The CDR3 nucleotides read TGCGCCAGCAGCCTGGGACTAGCGGAGACCCAGTACTTC.